Shown below are 27 T cell receptor beta chains from a single sample sequenced in a study of Tregs in tolerant kidney transplant recipients. Profiled with immunoSEQ multiplex PCR; TCRdb holds only in-frame clones, not every one. The sample carries around 61,000 clones, around four fifths recorded once. Sequenced input: CD4+ T cells from blood. These receptors all come from a human donor in good health.

This clone has a single count. This may arise from a read error, as a much more abundant clone is one base away. This chain links TRBV11-1 with TRBJ2-3; D remains ambiguous. This CDR3 comprises 12 residues. Trimming took 7 bases from V and 1 from J, leaving 6 bases between them. Germline V gene data show CDR1 as SGHAT and CDR2 as FQDESV (reference sequence). The CDR3 nucleotides read TGTGCCAGCACGGGTGGCACAGATACGCAGTATTTT. It yields the protein CASTGGTDTQYF.

This rearrangement joins TRBV5-6 to TRBJ2-6; D not certain. CDR1 is SGHDT, CDR2 YYEEEE, per germline. The CDR3 is made up of 15 amino acids. Trimming took off 4 bases at V and 1 base at J, with 9 bases between the two ends. CDR3 residues: CASSLGSSGANVLTF. Here the CDR3 DNA reads TGTGCCAGCAGCCTCGGATCTTCTGGGGCCAACGTCCTGACTTTC.

The rearrangement uses TRBV6-6 and TRBJ1-6, with TRBD1 matching over 8 bases. CDR3 length: 15 residues. CDR1 is MNHNY and CDR2 is SVGAGI in the germline V gene (reference sequence). Losses at the gene ends were 5 bases for V and 9 bases for J; bases not matched to a gene: 9. CDR3 in amino acids: CASSHIGQGVSPLHF. CDR3 nucleotide sequence: TGTGCCAGCAGTCATATCGGACAGGGTGTTTCACCCCTCCACTTT.

This chain joins TRBV9 and TRBJ2-1; 8 bases agree with TRBD2. Germline assignment: CDR1 SGDLS and CDR2 YYNGEE. J gave up 4 bases and V 3 bases, and 6 bases lay outside the gene matches. The CDR3 is 15 amino acids. In DNA form, the CDR3 reads TGTGCCAGCAGCGCTTCTAGCGGGCCATACAATGAGCAGTTCTTC. It is translated as CASSASSGPYNEQFF.

A note on this clone: This sample includes further DNA sequences coding for the same CDR3. The rearrangement links TRBV30 to TRBJ2-5; D remains ambiguous. This CDR3 region has 10 residues. The V end was cut by 5 bases, the J end by 1 base, with 2 bases between. The germline V gene encodes CDR1 GTSNPN and CDR2 SVGIG (reference sequence). The chain's CDR3 is CAWGQETQYF. In DNA form, the CDR3 reads TGTGCCTGGGGCCAAGAGACCCAGTACTTC. Using reference TRBV30 and TRBJ2-5 for the parts outside the CDR3, the full variable domain is SQTIHQWPATLVQPVGSPLSLECTVEGTSNPNLYWYRQAAGRGLQLLFYSVGIGQISSEVPQNLSASRPQDRQFILSSKKLLLSDSGFYLCAWGQETQYFGPGTRLLVL.

There are a few counts of this clone. The chain has TRBV4-3 and TRBJ1-2; no clear D gene. V gave up 0 bases and J gave up 4 bases, with 15 bases separating them. Germline lookup yields CDR1 LGHNA and CDR2 YSLEER. The CDR3 is 16 residues long. The CDR3 loop is CASSQDRRFSLYGYTF. The DNA for the CDR3 is TGCGCCAGCAGCCAAGATCGTAGGTTCTCCCTCTATGGCTACACCTTC.

The genes are TRBV18 and TRBJ2-5; maybe TRBD1 (6 bases). The CDR3 totals 14 residues. Germline lookup yields CDR1 KGHSH and CDR2 LQKENI. V was cut by 0 bases and J by 3 bases, with 8 bases left in between. The DNA of the CDR3 is TGTGCCAGCTCACCACCGCACAGGGAAGAGACCCAGTACTTC. The encoded protein is CASSPPHREETQYF.

V usage is TRBV11-1 and J usage is TRBJ2-3; D might be TRBD2 (6 bases). CDR3 length: 13 amino acids. The germline V and J ends were trimmed by 1 base and 11 bases, with 13 bases remaining between them. Germline values: CDR1 SGHAT, CDR2 FQDESV (reference sequence). The CDR3 protein is CASSLVTEGRQYF. The CDR3 DNA reads as TGTGCCAGCAGCTTAGTGACGGAGGGGAGGCAGTATTTT.

The chain recombines TRBV6-5 with TRBJ1-2; D call uncertain. Germline V gene sequence: CDR1 MNHEY, CDR2 SVGAGI. There are 14 residues in the CDR3. Trimming removed 5 bases at V and 2 bases at J, with 12 bases between. The CDR3 here is CASSRANFNYGYTF. CDR3 sequence (DNA): TGTGCCAGCAGTAGGGCAAACTTCAACTATGGCTACACCTTC.

As for this clone: Other nucleotide sequences in the sample specify the same CDR3. This chain links TRBV10-1 with TRBJ1-2, with D unresolved. V lost 10 bases to trimming and J lost 4 bases, with 19 bases between them. Germline V gene data show CDR1 as WNHNN and CDR2 as SYGVQD (reference sequence). This CDR3 region has 14 residues. CDR3 bases: TGCGCCATCTGGTGGCAGGAGACCTCCTATGGCTACACCTTC. Translation gives CAIWWQETSYGYTF.

The rearrangement links TRBV5-8 to TRBJ2-5, with 14 positions matching TRBD2. Germline lookup yields CDR1 SGHTS and CDR2 YDEGEE. The CDR3 is 17 residues long. J gave up 2 bases and V 3 bases, and 6 bases lay outside the gene matches. The CDR3 reads CASSSGLAGGHQETQYF. The CDR3 bases are TGTGCCAGCAGCTCTGGACTAGCGGGAGGACATCAAGAGACCCAGTACTTC.

This chain uses TRBV7-2 with TRBJ2-7; TRBD2 matches at 9 bases. Germline CDR1 SGHTA, CDR2 FQGNSA. V lost 2 bases to trimming and J lost 0 bases; unmatched junction nucleotides: 5. The CDR3 runs 16 residues. CDR3 loop: CASSLIGGRGSYEQYF. Written as DNA, the CDR3 is TGTGCCAGCAGCTTAATTGGCGGGAGGGGCTCCTACGAGCAGTACTTC.

This chain uses TRBV27 with TRBJ2-5, with 10 nucleotides matching TRBD2. Germline V lookup: CDR1 MNHEY, CDR2 SMNVEV (reference sequence). The CDR3 contains 18 residues. V dropped 6 bases and J dropped 5; count of bases not matched to a gene: 18. The CDR3 here is CASRPFREREGSGETQYF. CDR3 coding DNA: TGTGCCAGCAGACCATTTCGGGAGCGGGAGGGGTCGGGGGAGACCCAGTACTTC.

This rearrangement joins TRBV30 to TRBJ1-1; D not resolved. Looked up from germline, CDR1 is GTSNPN and CDR2 is SVGIG (reference sequence). This CDR3 spans 14 amino acids. Trimming removed 2 bases from V and 7 bases from J, with 17 bases in between. The chain's CDR3 is CAWSLFRRQLEAFF. The CDR3 bases are TGTGCCTGGAGTCTTTTCCGCCGGCAGCTTGAAGCTTTCTTT.

This rearrangement joins TRBV7-3 to TRBJ2-3, with 12 nucleotides matching TRBD2. The CDR3 consists of 19 residues. V was clipped by 6 bases and J by 3 bases; unmatched bases: 16. Per the germline V gene, CDR1 is SGHTA and CDR2 is FQGTGA. The CDR3 here is CASRPPLPLTSGRTDTQYF. CDR3 bases: TGTGCCAGCAGGCCTCCCCTCCCCCTGACTAGCGGGAGAACAGATACGCAGTATTTT.

The V call is TRBV5-6, the J call TRBJ1-5; D is uncertain. With 4 bases removed from V and 8 bases from J, the gap between germline ends came to 22 bases. This CDR3 region has 16 residues. Germline loops: CDR1 SGHDT, CDR2 YYEEEE. CDR3 amino acids: CASSPRIRTFWEPQHF. DNA of the CDR3: TGTGCCAGCAGCCCCCGCATTCGGACGTTCTGGGAGCCCCAGCATTTT. The variable domain in full, completed from reference TRBV5-6 and TRBJ1-5, reads DAGVTQSPTHLIKTRGQQVTLRCSPKSGHDTVSWYQQALGQGPQFIFQYYEEEERQRGNFPDRFSGHQFPNYSSELNVNALLLGDSALYLCASSPRIRTFWEPQHFGDGTRLSIL.

The chain links TRBV7-3 to TRBJ2-5, with TRBD1 as a possible D gene (6 bases). CDR1 is SGHTA, CDR2 FQGTGA, per germline. Trimming removed 4 bases at V and 5 bases at J, with 11 bases between. The CDR3 covers 13 residues. CDR3 loop: CASSSGQGETQYF. The DNA for the CDR3 is TGTGCCAGCAGCTCTGGTCAGGGGGAGACCCAGTACTTC.

The rearrangement uses TRBV7-2 and TRBJ2-1; 8 nucleotides agree with TRBD1. CDR3 length: 15 amino acids. Germline CDR1 and CDR2: SGHTA and FQGNSA. Trimming cost V 4 bases and J 4 bases; bases outside gene matches: 6. The CDR3, as DNA: TGTGCCAGCAGCTCCGGACAGGGATTTTACAATGAGCAGTTCTTC. Protein: CASSSGQGFYNEQFF.

V usage is TRBV7-2 and J usage is TRBJ1-2; 7 bases are a match to TRBD1. CDR3 length equals 17 residues. The J segment lost 3 bases and the V segment lost 1 base, leaving 11 bases of the junction unmatched. Germline lookup yields CDR1 SGHTA and CDR2 FQGNSA. Here the CDR3 DNA reads TGTGCCAGCAGCTTAGGTCTGAACAGGGGATTAGACTATGGCTACACCTTC. Amino acids: CASSLGLNRGLDYGYTF.

V is TRBV28 and J is TRBJ1-2, with no clear D. V was trimmed by 4 bases and J by 5 bases, leaving 5 bases between them. Germline-derived CDR1 and CDR2 are MDHEN and SYDVKM. The CDR3 is 11 amino acids. The CDR3 region is CASSSTYGYTF. The DNA of the CDR3 is TGTGCCAGCAGTTCCACGTATGGCTACACCTTC.

The chain links TRBV10-2 to TRBJ1-5, with D possibly matching TRBD1 (5 bases). V lost 5 bases, J lost 4 bases, and 15 bases lay in between. Germline V CDR1 and CDR2: WSHSY, SAAADI. The CDR3 length is 15 residues. This CDR3 is CASSSTGGRNQPQHF. CDR3 in DNA: TGCGCCAGCAGTAGTACCGGGGGGAGGAATCAGCCCCAGCATTTT.

This chain joins TRBV10-3 and TRBJ2-2; weak D call: TRBD1 (6 bases). Germline CDR1 reads ENHRY; CDR2 reads SYGVKD. This CDR3 contains 14 residues. Trimming shortened V by 11 bases and J by 6 bases, and 19 bases separated the two germline ends. This chain's CDR3 is CASKGVKGPGELFF. CDR3 coding DNA: TGTGCCTCAAAGGGGGTAAAGGGTCCCGGGGAGCTGTTTTTT.

The V call is TRBV5-8, the J call TRBJ2-1; a possible D gene is TRBD2 (6 bases). Looked up from germline, CDR1 is SGHTS and CDR2 is YDEGEE. The CDR3 is made up of 15 amino acids. The V and J ends lost 3 bases and 10 bases respectively, with 20 bases between them. The DNA of the CDR3 is TGTGCCAGCAGCTCCGGAGGGTCACCCCTCAGAGAGCAGTTCTTC. Its translation: CASSSGGSPLREQFF.

V gene TRBV21-1 combines with J gene TRBJ2-4; TRBD1, as called in the table, went unchecked against the DNA. TRBV21-1 is given as a pseudogene. There are 16 residues in the CDR3. In nucleotides, the CDR3 is TGTGCCAGCAGCTCTCACCGGGACAGGGCCAAAAACATTCAGTACTTC. Protein: CASSSHRDRAKNIQYF.

DNA of the CDR3: TGTGCCAGCAGCCAAGATCTTGTCTACGAGCAGTACTTC. It codes for CASSQDLVYEQYF. The chain links TRBV14 to TRBJ2-7; no clear D gene. The CDR3 is made up of 13 amino acids. The ends were cut back, 0 bases at V and 3 bases at J, with 6 bases in the middle. Germline V CDR1 and CDR2: SGHDN, FVKESK. The whole variable domain, filled in from reference TRBV14 and TRBJ2-7, reads EAGVTQFPSHSVIEKGQTVTLRCDPISGHDNLYWYRRVMGKEIKFLLHFVKESKQDESGMPNNRFLAERTGGTYSTLKVQPAELEDSGVYFCASSQDLVYEQYFGPGTRLTVT.

The chain combines TRBV5-6 with TRBJ2-5; TRBD1 agrees at 7 bases. CDR3 size: 15 residues. Germline-derived CDR1 and CDR2 are SGHDT and YYEEEE. The V and J ends lost 4 bases and 2 bases, in that order; junction bases with no gene match: 8. The CDR3 nucleotides read TGTGCCAGCAGCCTGCTCGGGACAGATCAAGAGACCCAGTACTTC. Residues: CASSLLGTDQETQYF.

The chain carries TRBV29-1 and TRBJ2-3; no firm D call. The length of the CDR3 is 11 residues. The V and J ends lost 6 bases and 6 bases respectively, with 10 bases between them. Germline V CDR1 and CDR2: SQVTM, ANQGSEA. The CDR3 nucleotides read TGCAGCGTCGAGTTGGGGGATACGCAGTATTTT. Its protein product is CSVELGDTQYF.